This T cell receptor (beta chain) was retrieved from a study of CD8+ T cells in alopecia areata. Notes on this clone: What it binds is unknown.

This CDR3 contains 15 residues. The germline V gene has CDR1 SGHDN and CDR2 FVKESK. V was clipped by 5 bases and J by 0 bases, with 13 bases between them. The researchers isolated CD4+ and CD8+ T cells from PBMCs by sorting. Following extraction, RNA underwent reverse transcription to cDNA, which served as the sequencing template. The repertoire was sequenced with immunoSEQ multiplex PCR; TCRdb's copy has only in-frame clones and lacks some. This table holds 130,000 to 150,000 clones, 62% found once. Study conclusions and caveats: Normal scalp showed lower clonality than lesional scalp, especially alopecia totalis/universalis. Patients displayed less clarity in TCR sharing than mice, a finding possibly related to HLA. Tissue-resident alphabeta T cells belonging to normal skin likewise get sequenced within scalp specimens.

Sequenced: CD8+ T cells sorted from blood. V gene TRBV14 combines with J gene TRBJ1-2; D is uncertain. The source is a human donor in good health. The CDR3 reads CASSSPGPTNYGYTF. CDR3 DNA sequence: TGTGCCAGCAGCTCCCCTGGACCTACTAACTATGGCTACACCTTC.